These 3 T cell receptor beta chains came from one sample sequenced in a study of tumor-infiltrating lymphocytes in oesophageal squamous cell carcinoma. TCRdb reprocessed the PCR reads with MiXCR, giving one entry per CDR3 protein. The profile shows 10,000 to 15,000 distinct CDR3 sequences, under 70% of them singletons. Sequencing was carried out using esophageal tumor tissue. All receptors come from a male donor with esophageal squamous cell carcinoma.

This chain uses TRBV12-3 or TRBV12-4 with TRBJ2-2; 9 bases agree with TRBD2. The CDR3 sequence is 17 residues long. Trimming at V came to 3 bases and at J to 4 bases, leaving 9 bases not matched to a gene. CDR3 residues: CASSFIAGDLSTGELFF. The DNA for the CDR3 is TGTGCCAGCAGTTTTATAGCGGGGGACTTGAGCACCGGGGAGCTGTTTTTT.

Many counts were recorded for this clonotype. The CDR3 is CASSWGGRNTEAFF. CDR3 nucleotide sequence: TGCGCCAGCAGCTGGGGGGGGAGAAACACTGAAGCTTTCTTT. The rearrangement uses TRBV5-1 and TRBJ1-1, with D perhaps matching TRBD1 (5 bases). With 3 bases removed from V and 2 bases from J, the gap between germline ends came to 11 bases. The CDR3 extends over 14 amino acids. Looked up from germline, CDR1 is SGHRS and CDR2 is YFSETQ.

The chain uses TRBV7-9 and TRBJ2-5, with no clear D. The end of the DNA is better explained by TRBJ2-1, so the J call may be wrong. Per the germline V gene, CDR1 is SEHNR and CDR2 is FQNEAQ (reference sequence). The CDR3 spans 12 residues. CDR3 DNA: TGTGCCAGCAGCTTAGCGTTCGATGAGCAGTTCTTC. This encodes CASSLAFDEQFF.